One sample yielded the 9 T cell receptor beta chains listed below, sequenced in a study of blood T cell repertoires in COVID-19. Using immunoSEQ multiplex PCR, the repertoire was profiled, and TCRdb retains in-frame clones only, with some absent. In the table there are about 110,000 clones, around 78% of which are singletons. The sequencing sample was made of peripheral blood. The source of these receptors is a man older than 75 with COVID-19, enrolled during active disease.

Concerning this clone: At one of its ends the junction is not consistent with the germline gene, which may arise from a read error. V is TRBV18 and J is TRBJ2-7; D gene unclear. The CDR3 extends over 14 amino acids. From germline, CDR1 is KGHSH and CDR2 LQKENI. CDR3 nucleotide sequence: TGTGCCAGCTCACCGGCCTCCCTCTCCAACGAGCAGTACTTC. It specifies CASSPASLSNEQYF.

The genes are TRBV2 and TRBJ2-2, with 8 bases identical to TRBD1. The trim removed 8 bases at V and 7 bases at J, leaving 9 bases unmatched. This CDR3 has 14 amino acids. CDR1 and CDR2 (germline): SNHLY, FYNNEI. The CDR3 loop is CASRPGGFDGELFF. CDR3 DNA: TGTGCCAGCCGCCCAGGGGGCTTTGACGGGGAGCTGTTTTTT.

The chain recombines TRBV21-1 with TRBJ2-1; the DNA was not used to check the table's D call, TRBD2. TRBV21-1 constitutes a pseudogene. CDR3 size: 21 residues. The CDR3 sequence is CASSKAGLAGGNCLSYNEQFF. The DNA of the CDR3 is TGTGCCAGCAGCAAAGCGGGACTAGCGGGAGGCAACTGTCTTTCCTACAATGAGCAGTTCTTC.

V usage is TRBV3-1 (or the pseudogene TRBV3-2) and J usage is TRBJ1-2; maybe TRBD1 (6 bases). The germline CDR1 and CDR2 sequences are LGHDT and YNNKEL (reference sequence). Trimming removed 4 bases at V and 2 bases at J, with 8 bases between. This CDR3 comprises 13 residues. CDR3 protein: CASSRGQNYGYTF. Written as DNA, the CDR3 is TGTGCCAGCAGCCGCGGACAGAACTATGGCTACACCTTC.

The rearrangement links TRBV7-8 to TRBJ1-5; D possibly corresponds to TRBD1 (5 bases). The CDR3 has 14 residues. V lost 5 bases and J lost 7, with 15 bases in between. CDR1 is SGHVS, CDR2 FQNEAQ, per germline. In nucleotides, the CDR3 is TGTGCCAGCAGCCCATCAGGGTTAGTGCAGCCCCAGCATTTT. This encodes CASSPSGLVQPQHF.

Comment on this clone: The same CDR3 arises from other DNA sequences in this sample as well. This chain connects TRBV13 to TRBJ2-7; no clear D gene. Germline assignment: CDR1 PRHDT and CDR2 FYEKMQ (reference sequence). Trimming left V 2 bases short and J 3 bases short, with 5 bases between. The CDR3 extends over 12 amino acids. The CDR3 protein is CASSLRNYEQYF. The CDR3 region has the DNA TGTGCCAGCAGCTTACGTAACTACGAGCAGTACTTC.

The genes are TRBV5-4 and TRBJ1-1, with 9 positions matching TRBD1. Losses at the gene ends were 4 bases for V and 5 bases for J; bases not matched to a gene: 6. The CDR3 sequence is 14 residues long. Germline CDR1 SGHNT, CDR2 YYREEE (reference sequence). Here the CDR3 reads CASSTGQGETEAFF. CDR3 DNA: TGTGCCAGCAGCACGGGACAGGGAGAGACTGAAGCTTTCTTT.

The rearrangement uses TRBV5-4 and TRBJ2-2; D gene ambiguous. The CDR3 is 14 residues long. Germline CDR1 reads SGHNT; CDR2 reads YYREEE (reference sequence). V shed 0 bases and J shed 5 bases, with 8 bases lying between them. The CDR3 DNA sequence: TGTGCCAGCAGCTTGGAACTTAGAACCGGGGAGCTGTTTTTT. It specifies CASSLELRTGELFF.

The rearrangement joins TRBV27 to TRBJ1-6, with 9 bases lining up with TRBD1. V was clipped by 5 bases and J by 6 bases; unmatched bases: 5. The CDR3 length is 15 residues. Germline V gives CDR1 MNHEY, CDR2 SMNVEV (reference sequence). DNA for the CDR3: TGTGCCAGCAGTGGAGGACAGGGGCCTAATTCACCCCTCCACTTT. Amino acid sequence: CASSGGQGPNSPLHF.